This TCR beta chain was recorded in a study of a mutant IDH1 vaccine in newly diagnosed glioma. Study background: The start of vaccination came 4-6 weeks after radiotherapy alone, or with temozolomide cycles. Sex among treated patients split about 60% male, 37.5% female; mean age was roughly 40 years.

This CDR3 is 14 amino acids long. J was trimmed by 6 bases and V by 5 bases; bases with no gene match: 9. Germline CDR1 and CDR2: MNHEY and SVGAGI. The data were produced by immunoSEQ multiplex PCR, yet TCRdb's version contains in-frame clones alone and is incomplete. The table records approximately 21,000 clones, approximately 88% of them present only once. Time point given: week 47, end of study. The vaccine gave 300 ug of a 20-mer mutant IDH1 peptide subcutaneously per dose. The patients received vaccinations eight times, in weeks 1, 3, 5, 7, 11, 15, 19 and 23. A word on this clone: Its specificity is not known.

The origin of this receptor is a man in his forties with glioma. Source: PBMCs, taken from a glioma patient whose treatment included an IDH1 peptide vaccine. The chain is built from TRBV6-5 and TRBJ2-7; 8 nucleotides agree with TRBD1. The DNA of the CDR3 is TGTGCCAGCAGTCCAACCGGGACAGGCGGCGAGCAGTACTTC. Amino acid sequence: CASSPTGTGGEQYF.